This T cell receptor (beta chain) emerged from a study of control samples from healthy donors and cancer patients. Germline-derived CDR1 and CDR2 are LNHNV and YYDKDF (reference sequence). V dropped 0 bases and J dropped 5 bases, with 10 bases sitting between them. The CDR3 is made up of 14 amino acids. The protocol was immunoSEQ multiplex PCR, while the TCRdb copy is restricted to in-frame clones and leaves out a portion. The top ten clones hold approximately 2.2% of a sample with some 120,000 clones, approximately 90% of them seen once. Only a few counts were recorded for this clone. This TCR was sampled from an older woman in good health. Sequences were obtained from blood. The chain combines TRBV15 with TRBJ1-2, with unresolved D. CDR3 sequence reads: CATSRDMDGYGYTF. CDR3 in DNA: TGTGCCACCAGCAGAGATATGGATGGGTATGGCTACACCTTC.